A selection of T cell receptor beta chains follows, all from one sample in a study of blood T cell repertoires in COVID-19. Sequencing used immunoSEQ multiplex PCR; TCRdb keeps in-frame clones, though not all of them. The sample consists of some 210,000 clones, more than 70% of them appearing once. The sample consisted of peripheral blood. These receptors were obtained from a man aged 45-60 years with active or convalescent COVID-19. Each CDR3 is given with its conserved first and last residue. A D gene is named only where the DNA matches it firmly. For some rows the clone size is stated as once, few or many, or as a class when expanded; others skip it.

V gene	D gene	clone size	J gene	CDR3 protein	CDR3 DNA
TRBV7-2	TRBD2	-	TRBJ2-3	CASSLALAGIADTQYF	TGTGCCAGCAGCTTAGCCCTAGCGGGAATCGCAGATACGCAGTATTTT
TRBV15	TRBD2	-	TRBJ2-3	CATSRGGRPDTQYF	TGTGCCACCAGCAGAGGCGGGAGGCCAGATACGCAGTATTTT
TRBV27	TRBD1	-	TRBJ1-1	CASSTEGQGFGNTEAFF	TGTGCCAGCAGTACCGAGGGACAGGGGTTCGGTAACACTGAAGCTTTCTTT
TRBV30	-	-	TRBJ2-7	CAWSVNLAGVSYEQYF	TGTGCCTGGAGTGTAAACCTGGCAGGCGTCTCCTACGAGCAGTACTTC
TRBV10-3	-	-	TRBJ2-6	CAISDWSGSGANVLTF	TGTGCCATCAGTGATTGGTCCGGGTCTGGGGCCAACGTCCTGACTTTC
TRBV28	-	-	TRBJ1-2	CASTLGGGTDGYTF	TGTGCCAGCACCCTGGGAGGAGGGACTGATGGCTACACCTTC
TRBV6-2/TRBV6-3	-	few	TRBJ1-1	CASSVNKGTEAFF	TGTGCCAGCAGCGTCAATAAGGGGACTGAAGCTTTCTTT
TRBV2	-	-	TRBJ2-7	CASTDGGVYEQYF	TGTGCCAGCACTGACGGAGGGGTGTACGAGCAGTACTTC
TRBV19	-	once	TRBJ1-2	CASSIGANYGYTF	TGTGCCAGTAGTATCGGGGCTAACTATGGCTACACCTTC
TRBV4-1	TRBD1	-	TRBJ1-4	CASSQKDRGIGANEKLFF	TGCGCCAGCAGCCAAAAGGACAGGGGGATTGGGGCTAATGAAAAACTGTTTTTT
TRBV5-1	-	-	TRBJ1-3	CASSLGARENTIYF	TGCGCCAGCAGCTTGGGGGCTCGGGAAAACACCATATATTTT
TRBV6-6	-	-	TRBJ2-2	CASSRPNRGGELFF	TGTGCCAGCAGCAGACCAAACCGAGGGGGGGAGCTGTTTTTT
TRBV19	-	-	TRBJ1-6	CASSYQGRNSPLHF	TGTGCCAGTAGTTACCAGGGTAGGAATTCACCCCTCCACTTT
TRBV24-1	TRBD1	-	TRBJ1-5	CATSNSGTGGQPQHF	TGTGCCACCAGTAACTCCGGGACAGGGGGTCAGCCCCAGCATTTT
TRBV3-1/TRBV3-2	TRBD1	-	TRBJ1-2	CASSQGQGAPNYGYTF	TGTGCCAGCAGCCAGGGACAGGGGGCCCCCAACTATGGCTACACCTTC
TRBV2	TRBD1	-	TRBJ2-5	CASSSQGVETQYF	TGTGCCAGCAGTTCACAGGGGGTCGAGACCCAGTACTTC
TRBV2	TRBD2	-	TRBJ2-1	CASSGTSGNEQFF	TGTGCCAGCAGCGGGACTAGCGGTAATGAGCAGTTCTTC
TRBV7-2	-	-	TRBJ1-1	CASSLGQGETEAFF	TGTGCCAGCAGCTTAGGTCAGGGCGAGACTGAAGCTTTCTTT
TRBV4-1	-	once	TRBJ2-3	CASKELRGDTQYF	TGCGCCAGCAAGGAGCTACGTGGAGATACGCAGTATTTT
TRBV7-9	TRBD1	-	TRBJ2-2	CASRGTVNTGELFF	TGTGCCAGCAGGGGGACAGTAAACACCGGGGAGCTGTTTTTT
TRBV2	-	-	TRBJ2-7	CASSGPTAATYEQYF	TGTGCCAGCAGTGGCCCGACGGCGGCTACCTACGAGCAGTACTTC
TRBV6-5	TRBD1	-	TRBJ2-7	CASSRQGVGYEQYF	TGTGCCAGCAGTAGACAGGGGGTAGGCTACGAGCAGTACTTC
TRBV2	-	once	TRBJ1-6	CASLQGIYSPLHF	TGTGCCAGCTTACAGGGAATTTACTCACCCCTCCACTTT
TRBV19	TRBD1	-	TRBJ1-3	CASSEGAHGNTIYF	TGTGCCAGTAGTGAGGGGGCTCATGGAAACACCATATATTTT
TRBV12-3/TRBV12-4	TRBD2	-	TRBJ2-5	CASSFGGGETQYF	TGTGCCAGCAGTTTCGGGGGAGGGGAGACCCAGTACTTC
TRBV13	-	-	TRBJ2-1	CASSTRAVPSSYNEQFF	TGTGCCAGCAGCACGCGAGCGGTCCCGAGCTCCTACAATGAGCAGTTCTTC
TRBV30	-	-	TRBJ1-1	CAWSPTGLGGAFF	TGTGCCTGGAGCCCGACCGGTCTCGGAGGAGCTTTCTTT
TRBV28	TRBD1	-	TRBJ1-5	CASSSSLTGGAQHF	TGTGCCAGCAGTTCCTCCCTGACAGGGGGAGCCCAGCATTTT
TRBV4-1	TRBD2	-	TRBJ2-5	CASSPGRTSGVETQYF	TGCGCCAGCAGCCCCGGCCGTACTAGCGGGGTAGAGACCCAGTACTTC
TRBV6-1	-	-	TRBJ1-6	CASSEVGAHSPLHF	TGTGCCAGCAGTGAAGTGGGGGCTCATTCACCCCTCCACTTT
TRBV29-1	-	-	TRBJ1-2	CSVEMPGHGYTF	TGCAGCGTTGAAATGCCAGGTCACGGCTACACCTTC
TRBV19	-	-	TRBJ2-7	CASSIGAVPYYEQYF	TGTGCCAGTAGTATAGGGGCAGTTCCTTACTACGAGCAGTACTTC
TRBV9	TRBD2	-	TRBJ2-3	CANSAGLAGKAGDTQYF	TGTGCCAACAGCGCCGGACTAGCGGGCAAGGCGGGGGATACGCAGTATTTT
TRBV28	TRBD1	-	TRBJ1-6	CASSPPETGNPFPLHF	TGTGCCAGCAGTCCGCCCGAGACAGGGAACCCATTCCCCCTCCACTTT
TRBV5-8	-	-	TRBJ2-7	CASEARNEYSYEQYF	TGTGCCAGCGAAGCCAGGAACGAATACTCCTACGAGCAGTACTTC
TRBV10-3	TRBD2	-	TRBJ2-1	CAIMPGGAGGKGNEQFF	TGTGCCATCATGCCCGGAGGAGCGGGAGGAAAGGGCAATGAGCAGTTCTTC
TRBV5-4	TRBD1	-	TRBJ1-2	CASSMTGYGYTF	TGTGCCAGCAGCATGACAGGGTATGGCTACACCTTC
TRBV27	TRBD2	-	TRBJ2-5	CASRPQAGGETQYF	TGTGCCAGCAGACCACAAGCGGGAGGGGAGACCCAGTACTTC
TRBV7-8	TRBD2	-	TRBJ2-7	CASSLARPSGLAGSYEQYF	TGTGCCAGCAGCTTAGCCCGACCGTCGGGACTAGCGGGATCCTACGAGCAGTACTTC
TRBV11-2	-	-	TRBJ2-5	CASSLDRGRGFETQYF	TGTGCCAGCAGCTTAGACCGGGGCAGGGGCTTCGAGACCCAGTACTTC
TRBV7-2	TRBD2	-	TRBJ2-2	CASTLSGRQTGELFF	TGTGCCAGCACCCTAAGCGGGAGGCAAACCGGGGAGCTGTTTTTT
TRBV12-3/TRBV12-4	-	-	TRBJ1-5	CATRRQPQHF	TGTGCCACGCGTCGTCAGCCCCAGCATTTT
TRBV6-5	-	-	TRBJ1-2	CASSSGTSYGYTF	TGTGCCAGCAGTTCTGGGACATCCTATGGCTACACCTTC
TRBV27	-	-	TRBJ1-2	CASSLSGRARGYTF	TGTGCCAGCAGTTTATCAGGCAGGGCAAGGGGCTACACCTTC
TRBV27	TRBD1	-	TRBJ1-2	CASSSGQGRYGYTF	TGTGCCAGCAGTTCCGGACAGGGAAGGTATGGCTACACCTTC
TRBV10-3	-	-	TRBJ1-6	CAISDDRFSPLHF	TGTGCCATCAGTGATGACAGGTTTTCACCCCTCCACTTT
TRBV7-2	-	-	TRBJ1-1	CASSLAPAGSNTEAFF	TGTGCCAGCAGCTTAGCCCCAGCAGGGTCGAACACTGAAGCTTTCTTT
TRBV5-4	-	-	TRBJ2-1	CASSSGDQPYNEQFF	TGTGCCAGCAGCTCAGGGGACCAGCCCTACAATGAGCAGTTCTTC